This record looks at one T cell receptor (beta chain) sequence and its context. The antigen is unknown. From germline, CDR1 is SGHRS and CDR2 YFSETQ. The CDR3 spans 14 residues. V was shortened by 7 bases and J by 2 bases, with 12 bases between the two germline ends. In the PCR, 60 Vbeta and 13 Jbeta primers were used. The table came from immunoSEQ multiplex PCR; TCRdb's copy has only in-frame clones and leaves some out. The sample has about 170,000 clones; approximately 71% are singletons. The sample belongs to a study of cytomegalovirus exposure and HLA in healthy donors. Study-level points and caveats: Indistinguishable V segments, including TRBV6-2 and TRBV6-3, were excluded.

The TCR was taken from a woman younger than 30 in good health and CMV-seropositive. V gene TRBV5-1 combines with J gene TRBJ2-2; perhaps TRBD2 as D (5 bases). Specimen: PBMCs. The CDR3 spells CASRSGFNTGELFF. CDR3 nucleotides: TGCGCCAGCCGGAGCGGATTCAACACCGGGGAGCTGTTTTTT. Based on the CDR3 plus reference TRBV5-1 and TRBJ2-2, the full variable domain is KAGVTQTPRYLIKTRGQQVTLSCSPISGHRSVSWYQQTPGQGLQFLFEYFSETQRNKGNFPGRFSGRQFSNSRSEMNVSTLELGDSALYLCASRSGFNTGELFFGEGSRLTVL.